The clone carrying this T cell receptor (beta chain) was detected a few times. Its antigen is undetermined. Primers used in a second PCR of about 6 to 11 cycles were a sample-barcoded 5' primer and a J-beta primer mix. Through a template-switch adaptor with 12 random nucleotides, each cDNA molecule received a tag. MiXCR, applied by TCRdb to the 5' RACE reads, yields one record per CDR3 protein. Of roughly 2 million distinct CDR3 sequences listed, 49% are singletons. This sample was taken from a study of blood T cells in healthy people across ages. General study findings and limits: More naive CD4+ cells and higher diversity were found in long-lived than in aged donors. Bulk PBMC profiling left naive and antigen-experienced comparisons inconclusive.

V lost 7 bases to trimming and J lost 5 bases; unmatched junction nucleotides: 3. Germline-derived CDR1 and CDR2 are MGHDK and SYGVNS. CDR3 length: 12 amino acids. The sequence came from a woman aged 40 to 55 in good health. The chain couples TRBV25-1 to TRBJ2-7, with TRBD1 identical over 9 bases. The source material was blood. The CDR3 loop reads CASMGQGDEQYF. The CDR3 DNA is TGTGCCAGCATGGGACAGGGCGACGAGCAGTACTTC.